What follows are 14 T cell receptor beta chains derived from one specimen sequenced in a study of preoperative IRX-2 immunotherapy in early breast cancer (dated by TCRdb to between 2017 and 2020). Library construction relied on the immunoSEQ multiplex PCR assay. TCRdb took over this immuneACCESS table, retaining in-frame rearrangements with V and J assigned. Such tables are incomplete; in checked studies, under half of the missing clones stem from an unresolved V gene, and the remainder is unexplained. This sample gives 35,000 to 40,000 clones in total; roughly 80% of them show up just once. The ten largest clones take up roughly 1.5% of the sample. What the treatment or condition label conveys for this sample: preoperative locoregional IRX-2 cytokine immunotherapy. The sample consisted of lymph node tissue, taken after IRX-2 immunotherapy. The receptors here all came from a human donor with breast cancer.

This clone appeared a few times. The chain recombines TRBV7-7 with TRBJ2-1; TRBD2 matches 8 bases. Trimming took 1 base from V and 7 from J; bases not matched to a gene: 6. Germline V gene sequence: CDR1 SSHAT, CDR2 FNYEAQ (reference sequence). This CDR3 has 15 amino acids. The CDR3 DNA reads as TGTGCCAGCAGCTTAGAGGCGGGGGGCCGAAATGAGCAGTTCTTC. It codes for CASSLEAGGRNEQFF.

This clone occurred once. V gene TRBV25-1 combines with J gene TRBJ2-1; 9 bases are a match to TRBD2. CDR3 size: 15 residues. V shed 5 bases, J shed 7 bases, and the junction held 9 bases outside the gene matches. Per germline, CDR1 MGHDK and CDR2 SYGVNS. The chain's CDR3 is CASSRAGGTLNEQFF. The CDR3 nucleotides read TGTGCCAGCAGTCGAGCGGGGGGCACCCTGAATGAGCAGTTCTTC.

This clone turned up a few times. The chain combines TRBV11-3 with TRBJ2-7, with 9 bases aligning to TRBD1. Trimming at V came to 6 bases and at J to 3 bases, leaving 6 bases not matched to a gene. The CDR3 runs to 14 residues. In germline, CDR1 is SGHNT, CDR2 YENEEA. The CDR3 nucleotides are TGTGCCAGCAGGGACAGGGGACTTAACTACGAGCAGTACTTC. This sequence encodes CASRDRGLNYEQYF.

This clone has more than one count but fewer than ten. The CDR3 bases are TGTGCCAGCAGTTTAAGGTATTGGAAACTTAGCAATCAGCCCCAGCATTTT. Amino acids: CASSLRYWKLSNQPQHF. The rearrangement uses TRBV28 and TRBJ1-5, with unresolved D. The CDR3 covers 17 residues. CDR1 and CDR2 (germline): MDHEN, SYDVKM. V was trimmed by 2 bases and J by 0 bases, leaving 14 bases between them.

This clone was seen once. V gene TRBV18 combines with J gene TRBJ1-1; D unclear. CDR1 KGHSH and CDR2 LQKENI come from the germline V gene. The CDR3 has 14 residues. Trimming cost V 3 bases and J 0 bases, with 8 bases left between them. CDR3: CASSPGEMNTEAFF. In nucleotides, the CDR3 is TGTGCCAGCTCACCCGGGGAGATGAACACTGAAGCTTTCTTT. The variable domain in full, with the rest retrieved from reference TRBV18 and TRBJ1-1, is NAGVMQNPRHLVRRRGQEARLRCSPMKGHSHVYWYRQLPEEGLKFMVYLQKENIIDESGMPKERFSAEFPKEGPSILRIQQVVRGDSAAYFCASSPGEMNTEAFFGQGTRLTVV.

This sequence joins TRBV18 and TRBJ2-7, with a weak D call TRBD2 (6 bases). With 4 bases removed from V and 5 bases from J, the gap between germline ends came to 21 bases. CDR3 length: 16 residues. Germline values: CDR1 KGHSH, CDR2 LQKENI. This CDR3 is CASSLEIGGVGDEQYF. The DNA of the CDR3 is TGTGCCAGCTCACTGGAGATTGGAGGGGTAGGTGACGAGCAGTACTTC.

The rearrangement links TRBV5-1 to TRBJ1-2; weak D call: TRBD1 (6 bases). This CDR3 comprises 15 residues. Per the germline V gene, CDR1 is SGHRS and CDR2 is YFSETQ. The V end lost 4 bases, the J end lost 2 bases, and 15 bases lay between the germline ends. Written as DNA, the CDR3 is TGCGCCAGCAGCACCGATACAGGGACCAACTATGGCTACACCTTC. As protein: CASSTDTGTNYGYTF. The full variable domain, rest sourced from reference TRBV5-1 and TRBJ1-2, is KAGVTQTPRYLIKTRGQQVTLSCSPISGHRSVSWYQQTPGQGLQFLFEYFSETQRNKGNFPGRFSGRQFSNSRSEMNVSTLELGDSALYLCASSTDTGTNYGYTFGSGTRLTVV.

This clone was found once. The J gene is TRBJ1-2, the V gene TRBV5-1, with 8 bases that match TRBD1. The germline V gene has CDR1 SGHRS and CDR2 YFSETQ. With V trimmed by 0 bases and J by 2 bases, 0 bases remained unmatched. The CDR3 spans 14 residues. Here the CDR3 reads CASSLGQGNYGYTF. The CDR3 coding sequence is TGCGCCAGCAGCTTGGGACAGGGGAACTATGGCTACACCTTC.

The V and J genes are TRBV11-3 and TRBJ1-1, with no clear D. The CDR3 contains 14 residues. Germline CDR1 and CDR2: SGHNT and YENEEA. Trimming left V 3 bases short and J 0 bases short, with 8 bases between. CDR3 loop: CASSLSRLNTEAFF. CDR3 DNA: TGTGCCAGCAGCTTGTCCAGACTGAACACTGAAGCTTTCTTT.

This clone has just a few counts. The rearrangement joins TRBV11-3 to TRBJ2-7; 7 bases line up with TRBD2. The germline gives CDR1 SGHNT, CDR2 YENEEA. Trimming cost V 6 bases and J 4 bases; bases outside gene matches: 15. CDR3 size: 16 residues. The CDR3 here is CASSVDPSRGGYEQYF. The CDR3 DNA reads as TGTGCCAGCAGTGTGGACCCTAGCCGGGGAGGGTACGAGCAGTACTTC.

The chain uses TRBV11-3 and TRBJ1-2, with TRBD1 matching over 9 bases. The V segment lost 1 base and the J segment 3 bases; nucleotides outside the gene matches: 3. The CDR3 runs 15 residues. CDR1 SGHNT and CDR2 YENEEA come from the germline V gene. The CDR3 spells CASSLVTGGYYGYTF. Here the CDR3 DNA reads TGTGCCAGCAGCTTAGTAACAGGGGGCTACTATGGCTACACCTTC.

CDR3 protein: CATSRAGAGNTIYF. CDR3 nucleotide sequence: TGTGCCACCAGCAGAGCAGGGGCTGGAAACACCATATATTTT. This chain links TRBV15 with TRBJ1-3; the D gene is possibly TRBD1 (6 bases). The germline V and J ends were trimmed by 1 base and 2 bases, with 6 bases remaining between them. Germline CDR1 and CDR2: LNHNV and YYDKDF (reference sequence). The CDR3 loop spans 14 amino acids.

The gene calls are TRBV9 and TRBJ1-1, with D possibly matching TRBD1 (5 bases). The CDR3 is 13 residues long. V lost 10 bases, J lost 4 bases, and 17 bases lay in between. CDR1 and CDR2 (germline): SGDLS, YYNGEE. The CDR3 region is CAQRKGVPTEAFF. The CDR3 DNA sequence: TGTGCCCAGCGAAAAGGGGTACCCACTGAAGCTTTCTTT.

The CDR3 region is CASSQEKGWTEAFF. Written as DNA, the CDR3 is TGTGCCAGCAGCCAAGAGAAAGGGTGGACTGAAGCTTTCTTT. V and J are TRBV7-4 and TRBJ1-1, with D uncertain. This CDR3 has 14 residues. Between the trimmed V and J ends, which lost 5 bases and 5 bases, there was a span of 15 bases. The germline V gene has CDR1 SGHVT and CDR2 SQSDAQ.